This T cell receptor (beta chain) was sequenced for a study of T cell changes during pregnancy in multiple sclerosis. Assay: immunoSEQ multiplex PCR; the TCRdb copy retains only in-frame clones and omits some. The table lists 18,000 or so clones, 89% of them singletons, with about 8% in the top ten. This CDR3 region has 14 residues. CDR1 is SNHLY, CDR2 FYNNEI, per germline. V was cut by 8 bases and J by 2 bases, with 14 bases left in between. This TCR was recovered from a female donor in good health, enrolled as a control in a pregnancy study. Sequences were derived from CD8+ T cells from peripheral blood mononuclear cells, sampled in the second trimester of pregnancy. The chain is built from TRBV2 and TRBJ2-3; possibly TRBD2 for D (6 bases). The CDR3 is CASPGGLATDTQYF. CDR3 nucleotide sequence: TGTGCCAGCCCCGGGGGACTCGCCACAGATACGCAGTATTTT.